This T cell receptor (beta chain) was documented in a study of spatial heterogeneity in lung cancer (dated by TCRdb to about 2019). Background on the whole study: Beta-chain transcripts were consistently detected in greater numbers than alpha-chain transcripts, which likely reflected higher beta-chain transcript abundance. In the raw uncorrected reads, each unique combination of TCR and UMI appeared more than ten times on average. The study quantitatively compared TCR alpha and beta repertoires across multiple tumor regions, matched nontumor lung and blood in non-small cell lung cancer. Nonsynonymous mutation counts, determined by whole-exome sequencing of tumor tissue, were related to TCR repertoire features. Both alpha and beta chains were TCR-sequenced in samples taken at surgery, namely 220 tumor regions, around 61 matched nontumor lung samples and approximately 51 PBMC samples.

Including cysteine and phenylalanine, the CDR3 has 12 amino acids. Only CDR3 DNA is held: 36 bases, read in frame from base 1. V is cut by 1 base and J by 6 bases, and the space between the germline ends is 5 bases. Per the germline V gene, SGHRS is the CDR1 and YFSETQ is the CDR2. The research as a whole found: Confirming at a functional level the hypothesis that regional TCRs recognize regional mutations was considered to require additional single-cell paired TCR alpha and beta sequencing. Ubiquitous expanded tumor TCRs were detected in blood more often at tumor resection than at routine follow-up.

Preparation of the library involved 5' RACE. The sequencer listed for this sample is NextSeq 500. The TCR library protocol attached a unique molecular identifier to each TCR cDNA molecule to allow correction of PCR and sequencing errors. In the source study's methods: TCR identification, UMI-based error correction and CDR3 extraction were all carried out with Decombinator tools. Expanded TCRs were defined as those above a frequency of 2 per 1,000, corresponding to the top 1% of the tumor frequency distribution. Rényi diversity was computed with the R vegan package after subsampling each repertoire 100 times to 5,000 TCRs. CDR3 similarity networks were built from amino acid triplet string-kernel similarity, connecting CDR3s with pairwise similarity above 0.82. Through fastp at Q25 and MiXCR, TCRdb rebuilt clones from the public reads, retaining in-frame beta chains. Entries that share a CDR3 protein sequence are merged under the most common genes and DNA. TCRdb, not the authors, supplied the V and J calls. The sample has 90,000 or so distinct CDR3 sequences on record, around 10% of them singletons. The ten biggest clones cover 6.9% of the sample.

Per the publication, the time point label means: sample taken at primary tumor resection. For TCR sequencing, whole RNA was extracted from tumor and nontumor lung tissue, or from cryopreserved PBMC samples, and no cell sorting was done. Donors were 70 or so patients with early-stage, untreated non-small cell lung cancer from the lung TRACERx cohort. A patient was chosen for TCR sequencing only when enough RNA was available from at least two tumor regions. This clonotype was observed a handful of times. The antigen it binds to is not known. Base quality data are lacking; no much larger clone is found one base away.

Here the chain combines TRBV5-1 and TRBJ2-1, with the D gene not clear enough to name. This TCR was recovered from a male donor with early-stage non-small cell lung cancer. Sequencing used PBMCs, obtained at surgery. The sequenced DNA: TGCGCCAGCAGCTTGCCCTCCAATGAGCAGTTCTTC. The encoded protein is CASSLPSNEQFF.